One sample yielded the 12 T cell receptor beta chains listed below, sequenced in a study of cytomegalovirus exposure and HLA in healthy donors. Primers: 60 Vbeta forward and 13 Jbeta reverse. Some clones are missing from TCRdb's copy, which holds only in-frame ones; the method was immunoSEQ multiplex PCR. There are about 250,000 clones in the sample; around 84% occur only once, and 0.24% lies in the top ten. The sample was PBMCs. The receptors stem from a girl under 10 years old in good health and CMV-seronegative.

The chain links TRBV9 to TRBJ2-7; 8 positions match TRBD1. CDR1 is SGDLS, CDR2 YYNGEE, per germline. The CDR3 loop spans 15 amino acids. Trimming removed 4 bases from V and 0 bases from J; junction bases left unmatched: 6. CDR3 region: CASSPGDRYSYEQYF. The CDR3 DNA sequence: TGTGCCAGCAGCCCCGGGGACAGGTACTCCTACGAGCAGTACTTC.

This sequence joins TRBV10-1 and TRBJ2-3, with 11 bases matching TRBD2. The CDR3 spans 16 residues. The V gene's germline CDR1 is WNHNN and CDR2 SYGVQD (reference sequence). Trimming cost V 6 bases and J 4 bases; bases outside gene matches: 9. CDR3 in DNA: TGCGCCAGCAGAACTACCGGGACTAGCGGTCCAGATACGCAGTATTTT. This codes for CASRTTGTSGPDTQYF.

This chain links TRBV7-2 with TRBJ2-4; TRBD2 is a possible D gene (7 bases). CDR1 SGHTA and CDR2 FQGNSA come from the germline V gene. The V gene lost 0 bases and the J gene lost 6 bases, with 12 bases spanning the gap. The CDR3 is 15 amino acids. The CDR3 bases are TGTGCCAGCAGCTTAGCGGGGGGGCCAGGAAACATTCAGTACTTC. It translates to CASSLAGGPGNIQYF.

J is TRBJ2-3 and V is TRBV5-4; TRBD2 aligns across 13 bases. Germline V gives CDR1 SGHNT, CDR2 YYREEE (reference sequence). Trimming removed 2 bases from V and 7 bases from J; junction bases left unmatched: 7. This CDR3 has 16 amino acids. This chain's CDR3 is CASSFPGLAGENTQYF. CDR3 bases: TGTGCCAGCAGCTTCCCCGGACTAGCGGGAGAGAATACGCAGTATTTT.

The chain recombines TRBV5-4 with TRBJ2-3, with D tentatively TRBD1 (6 bases). Trimming left V 4 bases short and J 2 bases short, with 14 bases between. The CDR3 extends over 15 amino acids. Germline loops: CDR1 SGHNT, CDR2 YYREEE (reference sequence). The CDR3 loop reads CASSKTQGFTDTQYF. CDR3 DNA: TGTGCCAGCAGCAAGACACAGGGTTTCACAGATACGCAGTATTTT. The whole variable domain, remainder taken from reference TRBV5-4 and TRBJ2-3, is ETGVTQSPTHLIKTRGQQVTLRCSSQSGHNTVSWYQQALGQGPQFIFQYYREEENGRGNFPPRFSGLQFPNYSSELNVNALELDDSALYLCASSKTQGFTDTQYFGPGTRLTVL.

The CDR3 DNA reads TGTGCCAGCAGCTTGTATAGCGGACAGGGGGACACTGAAGCTTTCTTT. Translation gives CASSLYSGQGDTEAFF. This rearrangement joins TRBV11-2 to TRBJ1-1; 10 nucleotides match TRBD1. The V segment lost 3 bases and the J segment 3 bases; nucleotides outside the gene matches: 7. This CDR3 is built from 16 residues. The germline CDR1 and CDR2 sequences are SGHAT and FQNNGV.

This clone was detected once. In DNA form, the CDR3 reads TGCGCCAGCAGCCACCCAGGACAGTTCAATCAGCCCCAGCATTTT. Protein product: CASSHPGQFNQPQHF. The V gene is TRBV4-1, the J gene TRBJ1-5; maybe TRBD1 (6 bases). V lost 3 bases to trimming and J lost 3 bases, with 12 bases between them. Per germline, CDR1 MGHRA and CDR2 YSYEKL. The CDR3 covers 15 residues.

V gene TRBV5-1 combines with J gene TRBJ2-2; D is uncertain. Germline V gene lookup returns CDR1 SGHRS and CDR2 YFSETQ. Between the trimmed V and J ends, which lost 5 bases and 1 base, there was a span of 6 bases. The CDR3 length is 13 residues. CDR3 coding DNA: TGCGCCAGCAGAGCTTTGAACACCGGGGAGCTGTTTTTT. Translating it yields CASRALNTGELFF. Filled out from reference TRBV5-1 and TRBJ2-2, the complete variable domain reads KAGVTQTPRYLIKTRGQQVTLSCSPISGHRSVSWYQQTPGQGLQFLFEYFSETQRNKGNFPGRFSGRQFSNSRSEMNVSTLELGDSALYLCASRALNTGELFFGEGSRLTVL.

This chain's CDR3 is CATSSPVGGFSGELFF. The CDR3, as DNA: TGTGCCACCAGCAGCCCTGTGGGGGGGTTCAGCGGGGAGCTGTTTTTT. The chain links TRBV15 to TRBJ2-2; 7 bases fit TRBD2. Trimming took 3 bases from V and 7 from J; bases not matched to a gene: 11. The germline CDR1 and CDR2 sequences are LNHNV and YYDKDF (reference sequence). The CDR3 contains 16 residues.

This chain joins TRBV6-1 and TRBJ2-3; D may be TRBD2 (7 bases). Looked up from germline, CDR1 is MNHNS and CDR2 is SASEGT. CDR3 length equals 15 residues. V was shortened by 3 bases and J by 4 bases, with 14 bases between the two germline ends. CDR3 amino acids: CASSETGGRPDTQYF. Written as DNA, the CDR3 is TGTGCCAGCAGTGAGACGGGGGGCCGCCCAGATACGCAGTATTTT.

The genes are TRBV6-6 and TRBJ1-4; 7 bases line up with TRBD1. Germline loops: CDR1 MNHNY, CDR2 SVGAGI (reference sequence). The CDR3 is 15 amino acids. The V and J ends lost 6 bases and 1 base, in that order; junction bases with no gene match: 5. The CDR3: CASRNRQGTNEKLFF. The CDR3 region has the DNA TGTGCCAGCAGGAATCGACAGGGAACTAATGAAAAACTGTTTTTT.

This clone has more than one count but fewer than ten. The chain employs TRBV5-1 and TRBJ2-7; 8 bases are a match to TRBD1. The CDR3 extends over 13 amino acids. The V segment lost 7 bases and the J segment 5 bases; nucleotides outside the gene matches: 8. In germline, CDR1 is SGHRS, CDR2 YFSETQ. The CDR3 protein is CASLRQGSHEQYF. DNA of the CDR3: TGCGCCAGCCTTCGACAGGGGAGCCACGAGCAGTACTTC.